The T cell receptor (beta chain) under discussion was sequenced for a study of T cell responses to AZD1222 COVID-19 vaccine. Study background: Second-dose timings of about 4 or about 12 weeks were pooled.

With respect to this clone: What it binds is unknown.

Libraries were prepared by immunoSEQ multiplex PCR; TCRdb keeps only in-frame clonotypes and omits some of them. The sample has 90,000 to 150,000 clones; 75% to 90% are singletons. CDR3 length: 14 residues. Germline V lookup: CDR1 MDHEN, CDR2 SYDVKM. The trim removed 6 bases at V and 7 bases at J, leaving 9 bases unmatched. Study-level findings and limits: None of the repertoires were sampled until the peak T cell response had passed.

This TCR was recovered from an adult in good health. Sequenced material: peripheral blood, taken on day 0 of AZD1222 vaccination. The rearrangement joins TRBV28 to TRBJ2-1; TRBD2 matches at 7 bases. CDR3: CASREGGPKNEQFF. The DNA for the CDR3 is TGTGCCAGCAGAGAGGGAGGGCCAAAGAATGAGCAGTTCTTC.